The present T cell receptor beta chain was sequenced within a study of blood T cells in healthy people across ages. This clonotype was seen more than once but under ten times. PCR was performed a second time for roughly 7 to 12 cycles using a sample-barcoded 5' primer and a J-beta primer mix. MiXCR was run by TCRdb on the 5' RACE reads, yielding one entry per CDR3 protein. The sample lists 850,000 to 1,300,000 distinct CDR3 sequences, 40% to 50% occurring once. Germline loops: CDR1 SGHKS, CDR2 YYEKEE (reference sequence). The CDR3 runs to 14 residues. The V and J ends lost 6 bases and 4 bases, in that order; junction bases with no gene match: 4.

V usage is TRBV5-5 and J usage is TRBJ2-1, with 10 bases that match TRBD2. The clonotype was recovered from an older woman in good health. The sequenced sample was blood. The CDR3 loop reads CASTHSGRYNEQFF. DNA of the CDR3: TGTGCCAGCACCCATAGCGGGAGGTACAATGAGCAGTTCTTC.